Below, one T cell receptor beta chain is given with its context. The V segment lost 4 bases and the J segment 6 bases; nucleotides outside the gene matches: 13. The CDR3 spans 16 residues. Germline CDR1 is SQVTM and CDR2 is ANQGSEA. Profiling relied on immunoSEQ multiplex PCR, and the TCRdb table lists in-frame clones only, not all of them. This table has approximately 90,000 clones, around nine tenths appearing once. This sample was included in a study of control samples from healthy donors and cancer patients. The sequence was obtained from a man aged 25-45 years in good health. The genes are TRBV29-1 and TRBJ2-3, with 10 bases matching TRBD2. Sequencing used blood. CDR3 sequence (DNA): TGCAGCGTTGTTCCCTCCTCAAGCGGGGGGGCCGATACGCAGTATTTT. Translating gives CSVVPSSSGGADTQYF.